One sample yielded the 3 T cell receptor beta chains listed below, sequenced in a study of T cells expressing NK-cell markers. From the 5' RACE reads, TCRdb lists one entry per CDR3 protein and no DNA. Seen in this sample are roughly 390,000 distinct CDR3 sequences; the ten most common clones hold around 4.9%. Input material: blood T cells: a sorted CD56 or NKG2C T cell subset, CD4+ or CD8+ T cells, or bulk PBMC T cells (not recorded which). The receptors stem from a man aged 18 to 69 in good health.

The chain has TRBV10-3 and TRBJ2-7. The length of the CDR3 is 12 residues. CDR1 is ENHRY and CDR2 is SYGVKD in the germline V gene. The CDR3 sequence: CAISGNSYEQYF.

The genes are TRBV7-8 and TRBJ2-7. Germline CDR1 reads SGHVS; CDR2 reads FQNEAQ. This CDR3 has 13 residues. CDR3 residues: CASSLHRDREQYF.

The chain links TRBV20-1 to TRBJ2-4; TCRdb's D call, TRBD1, is unchecked because there is no DNA. CDR3 length: 13 amino acids. Germline lookup yields CDR1 DFQATT and CDR2 SNEGSKA (reference sequence). The CDR3 sequence is CSARTEAKNIQYF.